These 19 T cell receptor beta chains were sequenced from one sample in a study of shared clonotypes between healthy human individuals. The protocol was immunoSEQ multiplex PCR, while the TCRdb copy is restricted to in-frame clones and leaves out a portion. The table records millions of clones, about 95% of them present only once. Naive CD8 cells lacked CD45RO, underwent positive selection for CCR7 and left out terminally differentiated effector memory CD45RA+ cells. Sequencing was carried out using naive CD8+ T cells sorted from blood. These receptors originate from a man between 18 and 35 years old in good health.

The CDR3 sequence: CASSLEQGKTYEQYF. The CDR3 DNA reads TGTGCCAGCAGCTTGGAACAGGGGAAAACCTACGAGCAGTACTTC. V gene TRBV5-4 combines with J gene TRBJ2-7, with 7 bases fitting TRBD1. The CDR3 has 15 residues. V gave up 0 bases and J gave up 2 bases; unmatched junction bases: 5. Germline V gene sequence: CDR1 SGHNT, CDR2 YYREEE (reference sequence).

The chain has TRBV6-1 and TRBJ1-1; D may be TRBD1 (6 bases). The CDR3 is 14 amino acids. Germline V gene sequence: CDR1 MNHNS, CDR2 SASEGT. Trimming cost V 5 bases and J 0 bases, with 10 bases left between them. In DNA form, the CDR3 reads TGTGCCAGCAGTTTCGGGGGCATGAACACTGAAGCTTTCTTT. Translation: CASSFGGMNTEAFF.

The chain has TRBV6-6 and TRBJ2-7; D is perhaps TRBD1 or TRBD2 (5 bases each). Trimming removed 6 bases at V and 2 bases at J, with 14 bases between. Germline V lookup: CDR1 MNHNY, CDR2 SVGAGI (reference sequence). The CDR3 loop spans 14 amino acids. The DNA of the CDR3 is TGTGCCAGCAGACCCGGGACGCTCGCCTACGAGCAGTACTTC. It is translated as CASRPGTLAYEQYF.

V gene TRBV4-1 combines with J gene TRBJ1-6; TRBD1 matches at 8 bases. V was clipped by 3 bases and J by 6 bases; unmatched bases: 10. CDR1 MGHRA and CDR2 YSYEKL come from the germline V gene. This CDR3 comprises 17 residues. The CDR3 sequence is CASSQTSGTGLNSPLHF. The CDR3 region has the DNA TGCGCCAGCAGCCAGACTTCCGGGACAGGACTTAATTCACCCCTCCACTTT.

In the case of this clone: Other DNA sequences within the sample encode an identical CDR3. CDR3 coding DNA: TGTGCCAGCAGTTTACCAGGGTACGAGCAGTACTTC. Translation gives CASSLPGYEQYF. The rearrangement joins TRBV28 to TRBJ2-7; D is perhaps TRBD1 (5 bases). The CDR3 is 12 amino acids. Trimming stripped 2 bases from V and 4 bases from J, with 6 bases between. CDR1 MDHEN and CDR2 SYDVKM come from the germline V gene.

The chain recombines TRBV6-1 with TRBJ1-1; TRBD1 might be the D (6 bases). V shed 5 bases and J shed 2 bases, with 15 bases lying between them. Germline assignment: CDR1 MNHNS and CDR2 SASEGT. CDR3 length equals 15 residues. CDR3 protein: CASSTEQGLNTEAFF. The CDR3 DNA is TGTGCCAGCAGTACAGAACAGGGCCTAAACACTGAAGCTTTCTTT.

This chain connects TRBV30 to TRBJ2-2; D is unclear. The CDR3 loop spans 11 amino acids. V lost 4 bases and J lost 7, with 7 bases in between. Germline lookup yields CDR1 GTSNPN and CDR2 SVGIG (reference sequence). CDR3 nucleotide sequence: TGTGCCTGGAATGACGGCGGGGAGCTGTTTTTT. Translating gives CAWNDGGELFF.

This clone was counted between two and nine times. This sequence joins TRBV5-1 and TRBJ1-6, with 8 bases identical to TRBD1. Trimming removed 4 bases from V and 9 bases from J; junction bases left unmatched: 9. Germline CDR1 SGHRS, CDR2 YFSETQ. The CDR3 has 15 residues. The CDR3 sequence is CASSIGQGMGSPLHF. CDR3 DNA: TGCGCCAGCAGCATAGGACAGGGAATGGGTTCACCCCTCCACTTT.

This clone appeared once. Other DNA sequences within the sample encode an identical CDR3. CDR3 DNA sequence: TGTGCCTGGAGTGTTGGAGCGGATACGCAGTATTTT. Protein: CAWSVGADTQYF. The chain carries TRBV30 and TRBJ2-3; no firm D call. Germline assignment: CDR1 GTSNPN and CDR2 SVGIG (reference sequence). This CDR3 has 12 amino acids. V dropped 0 bases and J dropped 6 bases, with 7 bases sitting between them.

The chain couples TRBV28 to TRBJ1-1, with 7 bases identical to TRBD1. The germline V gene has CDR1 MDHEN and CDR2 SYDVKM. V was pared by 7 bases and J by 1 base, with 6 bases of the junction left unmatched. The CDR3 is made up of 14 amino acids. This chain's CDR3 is CASTLRGENTEAFF. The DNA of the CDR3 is TGTGCCAGCACTCTCAGGGGGGAGAACACTGAAGCTTTCTTT.

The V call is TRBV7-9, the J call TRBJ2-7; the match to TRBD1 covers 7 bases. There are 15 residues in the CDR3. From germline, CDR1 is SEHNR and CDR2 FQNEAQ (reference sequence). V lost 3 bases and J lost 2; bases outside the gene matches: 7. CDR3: CASSFDRVDTYEQYF. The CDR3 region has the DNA TGTGCCAGCAGCTTTGACAGGGTAGATACCTACGAGCAGTACTTC.

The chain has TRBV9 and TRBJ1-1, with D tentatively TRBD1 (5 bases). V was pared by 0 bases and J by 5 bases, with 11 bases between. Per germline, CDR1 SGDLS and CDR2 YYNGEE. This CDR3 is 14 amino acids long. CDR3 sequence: CASSVVWGETEAFF. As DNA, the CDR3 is TGTGCCAGCAGCGTAGTGTGGGGCGAAACTGAAGCTTTCTTT. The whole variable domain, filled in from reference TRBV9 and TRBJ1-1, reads DSGVTQTPKHLITATGQRVTLRCSPRSGDLSVYWYQQSLDQGLQFLIQYYNGEERAKGNILERFSAQQFPDLHSELNLSSLELGDSALYFCASSVVWGETEAFFGQGTRLTVV.

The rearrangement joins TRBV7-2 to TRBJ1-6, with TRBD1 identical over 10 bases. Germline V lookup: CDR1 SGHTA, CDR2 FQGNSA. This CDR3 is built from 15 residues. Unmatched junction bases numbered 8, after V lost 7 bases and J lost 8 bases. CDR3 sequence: CASTPTGGNYSPLHF. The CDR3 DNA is TGTGCCAGCACCCCGACAGGGGGCAATTATTCACCCCTCCACTTT.

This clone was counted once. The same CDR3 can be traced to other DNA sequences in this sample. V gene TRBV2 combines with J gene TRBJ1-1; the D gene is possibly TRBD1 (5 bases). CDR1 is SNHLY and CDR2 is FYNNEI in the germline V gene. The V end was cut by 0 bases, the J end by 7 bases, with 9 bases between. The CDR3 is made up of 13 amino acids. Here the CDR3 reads CASSEAWGSEAFF. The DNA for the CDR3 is TGTGCCAGCAGTGAAGCTTGGGGGAGTGAAGCTTTCTTT.

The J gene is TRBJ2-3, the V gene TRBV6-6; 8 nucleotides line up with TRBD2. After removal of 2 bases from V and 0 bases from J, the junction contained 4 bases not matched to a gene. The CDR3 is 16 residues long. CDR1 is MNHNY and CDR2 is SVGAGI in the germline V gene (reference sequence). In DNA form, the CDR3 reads TGTGCCAGCAGTTACCCGGCTAGCGGGAGCACAGATACGCAGTATTTT. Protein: CASSYPASGSTDTQYF.

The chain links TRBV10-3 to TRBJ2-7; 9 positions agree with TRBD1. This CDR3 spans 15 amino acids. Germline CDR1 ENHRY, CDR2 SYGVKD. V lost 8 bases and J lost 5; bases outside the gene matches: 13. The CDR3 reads CAIGEPGTGFHEQYF. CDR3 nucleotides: TGTGCCATCGGGGAGCCCGGGACAGGGTTTCACGAGCAGTACTTC.

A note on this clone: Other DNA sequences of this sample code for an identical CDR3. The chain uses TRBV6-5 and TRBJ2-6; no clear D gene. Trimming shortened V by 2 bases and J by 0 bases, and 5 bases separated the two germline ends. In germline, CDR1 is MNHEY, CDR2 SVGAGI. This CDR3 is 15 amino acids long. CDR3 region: CASSYESSGANVLTF. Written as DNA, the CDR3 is TGTGCCAGCAGTTACGAGAGCTCTGGGGCCAACGTCCTGACTTTC.

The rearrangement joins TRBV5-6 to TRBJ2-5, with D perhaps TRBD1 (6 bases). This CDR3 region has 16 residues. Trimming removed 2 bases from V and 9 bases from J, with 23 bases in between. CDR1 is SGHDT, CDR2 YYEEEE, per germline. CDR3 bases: TGTGCCAGCAGCTTTGTTTCGGGACAAGGGTCGTCGGCCCAGTACTTC. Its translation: CASSFVSGQGSSAQYF.

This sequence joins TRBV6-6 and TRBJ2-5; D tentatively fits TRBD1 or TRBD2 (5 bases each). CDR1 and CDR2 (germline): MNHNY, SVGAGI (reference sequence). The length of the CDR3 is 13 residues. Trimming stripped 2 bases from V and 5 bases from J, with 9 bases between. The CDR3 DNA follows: TGTGCCAGCAGTTACGGTGGGGGTGAGACCCAGTACTTC. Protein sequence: CASSYGGGETQYF.